The rows below give T cell receptor beta chains drawn from one sample of a study of blood T cell repertoires in COVID-19. Repertoires were generated with immunoSEQ multiplex PCR, while TCRdb's copy carries only in-frame clones and drops some. The sample records about 250,000 clones, roughly 87% being singletons. The specimen sequenced was PBMCs or T cells enriched from blood (not recorded which). These receptors were collected from a woman in her twenties or thirties with acute COVID-19. Both conserved end residues are part of each CDR3. Each record gives: D gene, clone size, V gene, J gene, CDR3 protein, CDR3 DNA. The D gene is left open where the match is weak. Some rows have no size entry. The others give once, few or many, or a class for an expanded clone.

NA,NA,TRBV6-4,TRBJ1-1,CASSGREGTEAFF,TGTGCCAGCAGCGGCAGGGAGGGCACTGAAGCTTTCTTT
TRBD1,NA,TRBV2,TRBJ1-1,CANPDRGYTEAFF,TGTGCCAACCCGGACAGGGGATATACTGAAGCTTTCTTT
TRBD1,NA,TRBV2,TRBJ1-2,CASSRTGVTYGYTF,TGTGCCAGCAGCAGAACAGGGGTGACATATGGCTACACCTTC
TRBD1,NA,TRBV5-6,TRBJ2-7,CASSLATGKSYEQYF,TGTGCCAGCAGCTTGGCGACAGGGAAAAGCTACGAGCAGTACTTC
NA,NA,TRBV3-1/TRBV3-2,TRBJ2-2,CASRWEGGPLGDTGELFF,TGTGCCAGCAGATGGGAGGGGGGACCCTTAGGGGACACCGGGGAGCTGTTTTTT
TRBD1,NA,TRBV6-5,TRBJ1-1,CASNRDRGTEAFF,TGTGCCAGCAATCGGGACAGGGGCACTGAAGCTTTCTTT
NA,NA,TRBV11-2,TRBJ2-3,CASSEWASTDTQYF,TGTGCCAGCAGCGAGTGGGCTAGCACAGATACGCAGTATTTT
TRBD1,NA,TRBV6-5,TRBJ1-4,CASRSQEDRDEKLFF,TGTGCCAGCCGCTCCCAAGAGGACAGGGATGAAAAACTGTTTTTT
TRBD1,NA,TRBV9,TRBJ2-7,CASSSGQGASYEQYF,TGTGCCAGCAGCTCCGGTCAGGGGGCCTCCTACGAGCAGTACTTC
NA,once,TRBV27,TRBJ1-4,CASSLSRALNEKLFF,TGTGCCAGCAGTTTATCGAGGGCCCTTAATGAAAAACTGTTTTTT
NA,NA,TRBV5-1,TRBJ1-2,CASSLSRDFYGYTF,TGCGCCAGCAGCTTGAGCCGGGACTTTTATGGCTACACCTTC
NA,NA,TRBV11-2,TRBJ1-3,CASSRDGTLGNTIYF,TGTGCCAGCAGCCGAGACGGGACACTCGGAAACACCATATATTTT
NA,NA,TRBV5-4,TRBJ2-2,CASSLDSASSYTGELFF,TGTGCCAGCAGCTTGGATTCAGCTAGCTCCTACACCGGGGAGCTGTTTTTT
NA,NA,TRBV7-8,TRBJ1-5,CASSMGLLDQPQHF,TGTGCCAGCAGCATGGGACTACTCGATCAGCCCCAGCATTTT
TRBD1,NA,TRBV7-9,TRBJ2-5,CASSPTGGGETQYF,TGTGCCAGCAGCCCTACAGGGGGCGGCGAGACCCAGTACTTC
NA,few,TRBV7-9,TRBJ2-7,CASSPGDVSYEQYF,TGTGCCAGCAGCCCCGGAGACGTCTCCTACGAGCAGTACTTC
TRBD1,NA,TRBV5-4,TRBJ1-4,CASSSPGQDEKLFF,TGTGCCAGCAGCTCGCCGGGACAGGACGAAAAACTGTTTTTT
NA,once,TRBV7-9,TRBJ2-3,CASSPLTGSDTQYF,TGTGCCAGCAGCCCATTGACAGGCTCAGATACGCAGTATTTT
TRBD2,NA,TRBV11-3,TRBJ2-3,CASSRSGGVTDTQYF,TGTGCCAGCAGCCGTAGCGGGGGGGTTACAGATACGCAGTATTTT
NA,NA,TRBV9,TRBJ1-3,CASSSTGHHSGNTIYF,TGTGCCAGCAGCTCTACGGGACACCACTCTGGAAACACCATATATTTT
NA,NA,TRBV7-9,TRBJ1-5,CASSPGGMGKPQHF,TGTGCCTCCTCCCCGGGGGGGATGGGAAAGCCCCAGCATTTT
TRBD1,NA,TRBV20-1,TRBJ1-1,CSARPGGKAFF,TGCAGTGCTAGGCCAGGGGGTAAGGCTTTCTTT
TRBD1,NA,TRBV27,TRBJ1-2,CASSLTGTGDGYTF,TGTGCCAGCAGCCTAACCGGGACAGGGGACGGCTACACCTTC
NA,NA,TRBV7-8,TRBJ1-3,CASSQDSAGNTIYF,TGTGCCAGCAGCCAGGACTCAGCTGGAAACACCATATATTTT
NA,NA,TRBV10-1,TRBJ2-1,CASSERGSGDEQFF,TGCGCCAGCAGTGAGCGGGGTTCGGGGGATGAGCAGTTCTTC
TRBD1,few,TRBV2,TRBJ2-7,CASTGGDSGLGEYF,TGTGCCAGCACAGGGGGCGACAGCGGGCTTGGGGAGTACTTC
TRBD1,NA,TRBV7-9,TRBJ1-2,CASSLEAGGYGYTF,TGTGCCAGCAGCTTAGAGGCAGGGGGCTATGGCTACACCTTC
TRBD1,once,TRBV20-1,TRBJ2-7,CSASDPGTGFYEQYF,TGCAGTGCTAGTGACCCAGGGACAGGATTCTACGAGCAGTACTTC
NA,NA,TRBV30,TRBJ1-3,CAWTQGTGNTIYF,TGTGCCTGGACACAGGGAACTGGAAACACCATATATTTT
TRBD1,NA,TRBV5-6,TRBJ1-4,CASSAPGGIDEKLFF,TGTGCCAGCAGCGCACCAGGGGGTATCGATGAAAAACTGTTTTTT
TRBD2,NA,TRBV7-9,TRBJ2-1,CASSAQTSGGGEQFF,TGTGCCAGCAGCGCCCAGACTAGCGGGGGTGGTGAGCAGTTCTTC
NA,NA,TRBV5-1,TRBJ1-4,CASSLAAGVPGEKLFF,TGCGCCAGCAGCTTGGCCGCGGGCGTCCCCGGAGAAAAACTGTTTTTT
NA,NA,TRBV3-1/TRBV3-2,TRBJ1-1,CASSQELVLNTEAFF,TGTGCCAGCAGCCAAGAACTAGTCCTTAACACTGAAGCTTTCTTT
NA,NA,TRBV7-8,TRBJ1-3,CASSFGAGFSGNTIYF,TGTGCCAGCAGCTTTGGGGCAGGTTTCTCTGGAAACACCATATATTTT
NA,NA,TRBV18,TRBJ2-7,CASSPSLNEQYF,TGTGCCAGCTCACCTTCTTTAAACGAGCAGTACTTC
NA,few,TRBV7-2,TRBJ1-6,CASSPKGQRNSPLHF,TGTGCCAGCAGCCCTAAAGGACAGAGGAATTCACCCCTCCACTTT
TRBD1,NA,TRBV7-9,TRBJ1-6,CASSQGTGGENSPLHF,TGTGCCAGCAGCCAAGGGACAGGGGGCGAAAATTCACCCCTCCACTTT
TRBD1,NA,TRBV7-2,TRBJ1-6,CASSLDRGNSPLHF,TGTGCCAGCAGCTTAGACAGGGGTAATTCACCCCTCCACTTT
TRBD2,NA,TRBV7-2,TRBJ2-5,CASSQMDSGLAGPGTQYF,TGTGCCAGCAGCCAGATGGACAGTGGACTAGCGGGGCCTGGGACCCAGTACTTC
TRBD2,NA,TRBV4-1,TRBJ2-7,CASSSWAGGAYEQYF,TGCGCCAGCAGCTCCTGGGCGGGGGGAGCCTACGAGCAGTACTTC
NA,NA,TRBV3-1/TRBV3-2,TRBJ2-5,CASSHPGDQETQYF,TGTGCCAGCAGCCACCCAGGCGACCAAGAGACCCAGTACTTC
TRBD1,NA,TRBV30,TRBJ1-5,CAWSVDRGRLGSNQPQHF,TGTGCCTGGAGCGTCGACAGGGGGCGGTTAGGGAGCAATCAGCCCCAGCATTTT
TRBD1,NA,TRBV7-9,TRBJ1-5,CASSARDRGVDQPQHF,TGTGCCAGCAGCGCCCGGGACAGGGGTGTCGATCAGCCCCAGCATTTT
NA,NA,TRBV5-1,TRBJ2-1,CASSSQGEQFF,TGCGCCAGCAGCAGCCAGGGGGAGCAGTTCTTC
NA,NA,TRBV9,TRBJ2-3,CASSVESARDTQYF,TGTGCCAGCAGCGTAGAAAGCGCCAGAGATACGCAGTATTTT
TRBD1,NA,TRBV30,TRBJ1-2,CAWSATGAEDGYTF,TGTGCCTGGAGTGCCACAGGGGCCGAGGATGGCTACACCTTC
TRBD2,NA,TRBV27,TRBJ2-7,CASSSLAGVNEQYF,TGTGCCAGCAGTTCCCTAGCGGGGGTTAACGAGCAGTACTTC